This T cell receptor (beta chain) derives from a study of shared clonotypes between healthy human individuals. Findings and caveats of the study: The authors expected sequencing depth to affect clonotype sharing among donors.

Some clones are missing from TCRdb's copy, which holds only in-frame ones; the method was immunoSEQ multiplex PCR. The data hold fewer than 400,000 clones, with over 65% observed a single time. To note about this clone: What it binds is not known.

V lost 5 bases and J lost 2, with 11 bases in between. This CDR3 spans 14 amino acids. Germline V gene data show CDR1 as SGHVS and CDR2 as FNYEAQ. The receptor was derived from a man aged 30-40 years in good health. The chain joins TRBV7-6 to TRBJ2-3; a weak D match, TRBD1 (6 bases). Sequencing was carried out using memory CD4+ T cells sorted from blood. Subset denoted: CD45RA-negative fraction. The CDR3 DNA follows: TGTGCCAGCAGCCCACGGGACATCACAGATACGCAGTATTTT. This sequence encodes CASSPRDITDTQYF.